The clone carrying this T cell receptor (beta chain) has more than one count but fewer than ten. Its antigen is not known. The CDR3 runs 15 residues. The ends were cut back, 7 bases at V and 3 bases at J, with 16 bases in the middle. It was from PBMCs that CD4+ and CD8+ T cells were sorted. This entry is derived from a study of CD8+ T cells in alopecia areata. Broader study findings: An increase in clonality over normal scalp was evident in lesional scalp, especially alopecia totalis/universalis. Scalp sequencing also captures normal skin's resident alphabeta T cells.

Once RNA had been extracted, it was reverse transcribed into cDNA to act as the sequencing template. Assay used: immunoSEQ multiplex PCR; TCRdb lists only in-frame clones, some missing. The repertoire holds 95,000 to 110,000 clones, with about 60% as singletons. The rearrangement links TRBV23-1 to TRBJ2-4; D remains unclear. TRBV23-1 is sorted into the ORF group, with uncertain function. The sequence derives from a human donor in good health. Sequencing input: CD4+ T cells sorted from blood. CDR3 DNA sequence: TGCGCCAGCACCACCGACCTCGCTGGCAAAAACATTCAGTACTTC. As protein: CASTTDLAGKNIQYF.